Shown below are 9 T cell receptor beta chains from a single sample sequenced in a study of blood T cells in healthy people across ages (dated by TCRdb to the mid-2010s). The method was 5' RACE. The sequencing machine was an Illumina HiSeq 2500. A second PCR of roughly 6 to 12 cycles was run with a J-beta primer mix and a sample-barcoded 5' primer. TCRdb ran its own pipeline on the public reads, namely fastp trimming at Q25 and MiXCR clone calling, and kept in-frame beta chains. Under each unique CDR3 protein, matching rows form one entry showing the most common genes and DNA. This sample has more than 1,000,000 distinct CDR3 sequences in its table, and less than 25% of those were observed once. The leading ten clones occupy around 0.75% of the sample. Another study also made use of these data, one on T cells of mothers and their children.

Sequencing was done on a sample of blood. These TCRs come from a girl aged 2 to 9 in good health.

The gene calls are TRBV2 and TRBJ2-7, with 9 positions matching TRBD1. Trimming at V came to 0 bases and at J to 2 bases, leaving 5 bases not matched to a gene. The length of the CDR3 is 16 residues. CDR1 is SNHLY and CDR2 is FYNNEI in the germline V gene. The CDR3: CASSEARDRAPYEQYF. In nucleotides, the CDR3 is TGTGCCAGCAGTGAAGCCAGGGACAGGGCCCCCTACGAGCAGTACTTC.

V is TRBV7-9 and J is TRBJ2-2; unclear D gene. The CDR3 has 11 amino acids. Trimming cost V 6 bases and J 5 bases, with 4 bases left between them. CDR1 and CDR2 from the germline V gene are SEHNR and FQNEAQ (reference sequence). CDR3 sequence: CASRTTGELFF. DNA of the CDR3: TGTGCCAGCAGAACGACCGGGGAGCTGTTTTTT.

This clonotype was found a few times. The chain links TRBV5-5 to TRBJ1-2, with D perhaps TRBD1 (5 bases). Germline V gene data show CDR1 as SGHKS and CDR2 as YYEKEE (reference sequence). The CDR3 covers 13 residues. The V end was cut by 10 bases, the J end by 4 bases, with 17 bases between. The CDR3 here is CASTQGEGYGYTF. As DNA, the CDR3 is TGTGCCTCCACCCAGGGAGAGGGCTATGGCTACACCTTC.

This chain joins TRBV5-1 and TRBJ2-1; 8 positions agree with TRBD2. The length of the CDR3 is 15 residues. From germline, CDR1 is SGHRS and CDR2 YFSETQ. J gave up 3 bases and V 0 bases, and 2 bases lay outside the gene matches. The CDR3 loop reads CASSLVGGGYNEQFF. In nucleotides, the CDR3 is TGCGCCAGCAGCTTGGTCGGGGGGGGCTACAATGAGCAGTTCTTC.

This clonotype was found many times. The chain carries TRBV12-3 or TRBV12-4 and TRBJ2-5, with D possibly being TRBD2 (6 bases). This CDR3 spans 13 amino acids. Trimming took 3 bases from V and 5 from J, leaving 10 bases between them. The CDR3 DNA follows: TGTGCCAGCAGTTTTGGAGGGGTGGAGACCCAGTACTTC. Translation: CASSFGGVETQYF.

This chain links TRBV3-1 with TRBJ2-7; D remains unclear. V shed 4 bases and J shed 3 bases, with 7 bases lying between them. Germline V gene lookup returns CDR1 LGHDT and CDR2 YNNKEL (reference sequence). The length of the CDR3 is 12 residues. The CDR3 sequence is CASSRTYYEQYF. DNA of the CDR3: TGTGCCAGCAGCCGGACGTACTACGAGCAGTACTTC.

This clonotype showed up just a few times. V gene TRBV28 combines with J gene TRBJ2-1; perhaps TRBD1 as D (5 bases). The CDR3 extends over 15 amino acids. The V end lost 6 bases, the J end lost 0 bases, and 12 bases lay between the germline ends. The germline CDR1 and CDR2 sequences are MDHEN and SYDVKM. This chain's CDR3 is CASRLAGLSYNEQFF. In DNA form, the CDR3 reads TGTGCCAGCAGACTGGCAGGGCTCTCCTACAATGAGCAGTTCTTC.

This clonotype has more than one count but fewer than ten. This chain uses TRBV9 with TRBJ2-5; 7 bases agree with TRBD1. The CDR3 is 14 amino acids. The V segment lost 4 bases and the J segment 5 bases; nucleotides outside the gene matches: 8. Germline CDR1 reads SGDLS; CDR2 reads YYNGEE. CDR3 region: CASSPTGSPETQYF. The DNA of the CDR3 is TGTGCCAGCAGCCCGACAGGGAGCCCCGAGACCCAGTACTTC.

Turning to this clonotype: One end of the junction varies from germline; a read error may be responsible. This chain uses TRBV4-1 with TRBJ2-1; the match to TRBD2 covers 9 bases. Looked up from germline, CDR1 is MGHRA and CDR2 is YSYEKL. The CDR3 consists of 15 residues. DNA for the CDR3: TGCGCCAGCAGCCAAGGTCCAGCGGGAGGCCCTCGCTTGGTCTTC. Its translation is CASSQGPAGGPRLVF.